This is a list of T cell receptor beta chains from one sample in a study of shared clonotypes between healthy human individuals. The data were produced by immunoSEQ multiplex PCR, yet TCRdb's version contains in-frame clones alone and is incomplete. The sample lists approximately 2,300,000 clones, just under 95% seen once, with approximately 0.41% in the top ten. Sequencing was performed on naive CD4+ T cells from PBMCs. The receptors shown here come from a young man in good health. Some clones in this sample may be carry-over from other donors' samples. Both conserved end residues are part of each CDR3. The D gene is left open where the match is weak. The size entry is marked missing in some rows and otherwise reads once, few, many or a size class.

abundance	v_gene	j_gene	d_gene	CDR3aa	CDR3nt
few	TRBV28	TRBJ2-2	NA	CASRGPNTGELFF	TGTGCCAGCAGGGGACCGAACACCGGGGAGCTGTTTTTT
NA	TRBV30	TRBJ1-1	TRBD1	CAWSVRAGQVSPEAFF	TGTGCCTGGAGTGTAAGGGCCGGACAGGTATCCCCTGAAGCTTTCTTT
NA	TRBV4-3	TRBJ2-7	NA	CASSQGAQDGSYEQYF	TGCGCCAGCAGCCAAGGGGCACAGGATGGATCCTACGAGCAGTACTTC
NA	TRBV2	TRBJ1-2	NA	CASRSFAGTPNYGYTF	TGTGCCAGCCGATCCTTCGCCGGGACACCTAACTATGGCTACACCTTC
NA	TRBV4-1	TRBJ1-1	NA	CASSQGDRNTEAFF	TGCGCCAGCAGCCAAGGTGACAGGAACACTGAAGCTTTCTTT
once	TRBV14	TRBJ2-7	TRBD1	CASSRLQGARNEQYF	TGTGCCAGCAGCCGCCTACAGGGGGCTAGGAACGAGCAGTACTTC
NA	TRBV20-1	TRBJ2-5	NA	CSARQQETQYF	TGCAGTGCAAGGCAGCAAGAGACCCAGTACTTC
NA	TRBV7-8	TRBJ2-7	NA	CASSLSPRGDYEQYF	TGTGCCAGCAGCTTATCCCCACGAGGGGACTACGAGCAGTACTTC
NA	TRBV5-1	TRBJ2-5	NA	CASSLSRSFQETQYF	TGCGCCAGCAGCCTTAGTCGGTCCTTCCAAGAGACCCAGTACTTC
NA	TRBV15	TRBJ2-7	TRBD2	CATSKTGTSGSYEQYF	TGTGCCACCAGCAAAACCGGGACTAGCGGGTCCTACGAGCAGTACTTC
NA	TRBV10-1	TRBJ2-3	TRBD2	CASSEGTSGTTDTQYF	TGCGCCAGCAGTGAGGGGACTAGCGGAACCACAGATACGCAGTATTTT